This entry describes one T cell receptor beta chain. One end of the junction varies from germline; a read error may be responsible. TCRdb redid the calling of the 5' RACE reads with MiXCR, one entry per CDR3 protein. The sample has some 1,600,000 distinct CDR3 sequences, roughly 35% seen once. These data belong to a study of identical twins. The length of the CDR3 is 16 residues. CDR1 is LGHDT and CDR2 is YNNKEL in the germline V gene (reference sequence). The chain couples TRBV3-1 to TRBJ2-3; the match to TRBD2 covers 11 bases. Specimen: cord blood. The sequence was obtained from a newborn girl in good health. The CDR3 nucleotides read TGTGCCAGCAACCAAGACTCTAGCGGGAGGACAGATACGCAGTATTTT. The encoded protein is CASNQDSSGRTDTQYF.